The next 23 T cell receptor beta chains were all read from a single sample in a study of blood T cell repertoires in COVID-19. Data came from immunoSEQ multiplex PCR; TCRdb stores just in-frame clones and leaves some out. The sample has 90,000 to 150,000 clones; 85% are singletons. Sample: peripheral blood. The receptors were sampled from an elderly man with acute or convalescent COVID-19.

This chain joins TRBV19 and TRBJ1-1; possible D gene TRBD1, 5 bases. V lost 7 bases and J lost 5, with 20 bases in between. CDR3 length equals 15 residues. CDR1 LNHDA and CDR2 SQIVND come from the germline V gene (reference sequence). The CDR3 DNA is TGTGCCAGTAATATCGATTGGGTAGGGGTGACTGAAGCTTTCTTT. This encodes CASNIDWVGVTEAFF.

The chain joins TRBV5-1 to TRBJ2-2, with a tentative D call TRBD2 (6 bases). V gave up 1 base and J gave up 0 bases, with 10 bases separating them. Germline loops: CDR1 SGHRS, CDR2 YFSETQ. The CDR3 has 16 amino acids. DNA for the CDR3: TGCGCCAGCAGCTTGAAGGTAGCGGCGAACACCGGGGAGCTGTTTTTT. This codes for CASSLKVAANTGELFF.

The chain uses TRBV9 and TRBJ2-2; 7 positions agree with TRBD2. The CDR3 extends over 16 amino acids. Germline CDR1 SGDLS, CDR2 YYNGEE. The V segment lost 0 bases and the J segment 5 bases; nucleotides outside the gene matches: 7. CDR3 DNA: TGTGCCAGCAGCGTAGCGGGGGGTTTAGAGACCGGGGAGCTGTTTTTT. Translation gives CASSVAGGLETGELFF.

The genes are TRBV6-6 and TRBJ1-5; TRBD1 aligns across 7 bases. The CDR3 consists of 13 residues. CDR1 MNHNY and CDR2 SVGAGI come from the germline V gene (reference sequence). Trimming cost V 6 bases and J 5 bases; bases outside gene matches: 4. The CDR3 loop is CASRDRKDQPQHF. The DNA of the CDR3 is TGTGCCAGCAGGGACAGGAAGGATCAGCCCCAGCATTTT.

V usage is TRBV6-1 and J usage is TRBJ2-7; no reliable D call. Germline CDR1 reads MNHNS; CDR2 reads SASEGT. This CDR3 has 14 residues. Deletions cut 2 bases from V and 3 bases from J, with 11 bases between. The CDR3 nucleotides are TGTGCCAGCAGTGAAATGCAGCGCGGCTACGAGCAGTACTTC. Residues: CASSEMQRGYEQYF.

The chain recombines TRBV12-3 or TRBV12-4 with TRBJ2-1; 9 bases line up with TRBD2. V gave up 5 bases and J gave up 6 bases; unmatched junction bases: 2. The CDR3 has 13 amino acids. CDR3 residues: CASSATSGNEQFF. DNA for the CDR3: TGTGCCAGCAGTGCGACTAGCGGCAATGAGCAGTTCTTC.

With regard to this clone: The same CDR3 also results from other DNA sequences found in this sample. The V and J genes are TRBV19 and TRBJ1-1; TRBD1 agrees at 7 bases. With V trimmed by 3 bases and J by 0 bases, 1 base remained unmatched. CDR1 and CDR2 from the germline V gene are LNHDA and SQIVND (reference sequence). This CDR3 has 14 amino acids. The CDR3 sequence: CASSMGQMNTEAFF. The DNA of the CDR3 is TGTGCCAGTAGTATGGGACAGATGAACACTGAAGCTTTCTTT.

The V call is TRBV6-5, the J call TRBJ2-7; 11 nucleotides line up with TRBD1. In germline, CDR1 is MNHEY, CDR2 SVGAGI. The trim removed 6 bases at V and 5 bases at J, leaving 9 bases unmatched. The CDR3 spans 15 residues. The CDR3 spells CASSLRWTGGNEQYF. The CDR3 nucleotides are TGTGCCAGCAGCCTACGGTGGACAGGGGGCAACGAGCAGTACTTC.

This rearrangement joins TRBV18 to TRBJ1-1, with D perhaps TRBD1 (6 bases). The CDR3 length is 14 residues. Germline-derived CDR1 and CDR2 are KGHSH and LQKENI. Between the trimmed V and J ends, which lost 5 bases and 1 base, there was a span of 11 bases. The CDR3 loop reads CASSGGAANTEAFF. CDR3 DNA: TGTGCCAGCTCAGGGGGGGCCGCGAACACTGAAGCTTTCTTT. Using reference TRBV18 and TRBJ1-1 for the parts outside the CDR3, the full variable domain is NAGVMQNPRHLVRRRGQEARLRCSPMKGHSHVYWYRQLPEEGLKFMVYLQKENIIDESGMPKERFSAEFPKEGPSILRIQQVVRGDSAAYFCASSGGAANTEAFFGQGTRLTVV.

This clone was recorded a few times. V is TRBV18 and J is TRBJ1-2; possible D gene TRBD1, 5 bases. Looked up from germline, CDR1 is KGHSH and CDR2 is LQKENI. The CDR3 length is 15 residues. V lost 2 bases and J lost 2, with 12 bases in between. The CDR3: CASSPLGGWNYGYTF. The CDR3 DNA sequence: TGTGCCAGCTCACCATTGGGGGGTTGGAACTATGGCTACACCTTC.

The rearrangement uses TRBV6-5 and TRBJ2-7, with TRBD2 identical over 11 bases. This CDR3 spans 15 amino acids. V was pared by 8 bases and J by 3 bases, with 9 bases of the junction left unmatched. Germline-derived CDR1 and CDR2 are MNHEY and SVGAGI. CDR3 DNA: TGTGCCAGCTACGGAACTAGCGGGGGAAACTACGAGCAGTACTTC. It translates to CASYGTSGGNYEQYF.

The chain joins TRBV5-1 to TRBJ2-7; possible D gene TRBD2, 5 bases. This CDR3 has 13 amino acids. V lost 4 bases, J lost 3 bases, and 11 bases lay in between. Germline CDR1 and CDR2: SGHRS and YFSETQ. CDR3 coding DNA: TGCGCCAGCAGCCCGCAGACTAACTACGAGCAGTACTTC. This encodes CASSPQTNYEQYF.

The chain carries TRBV5-1 and TRBJ2-7; 9 bases align to TRBD1. V shed 3 bases and J 2 bases; nucleotides not matched to a gene: 9. Germline-derived CDR1 and CDR2 are SGHRS and YFSETQ. This CDR3 has 16 amino acids. CDR3 sequence reads: CASSYDGTGKTYEQYF. DNA for the CDR3: TGCGCCAGCAGCTACGACGGGACAGGGAAAACCTACGAGCAGTACTTC.

The chain combines TRBV19 with TRBJ1-1; 9 bases align to TRBD1. Looked up from germline, CDR1 is LNHDA and CDR2 is SQIVND (reference sequence). V gave up 6 bases and J gave up 1 base; unmatched junction bases: 12. The CDR3 consists of 17 residues. CDR3 bases: TGTGCCAGTAGAAGGGTTACAGGGGGCGAGCGGAACACTGAAGCTTTCTTT. This codes for CASRRVTGGERNTEAFF.

This clone appeared a single time. The chain joins TRBV9 to TRBJ2-3; 13 nucleotides match TRBD2. The CDR3 has 16 residues. Germline loops: CDR1 SGDLS, CDR2 YYNGEE. V trimming: 4 bases; J trimming: 5 bases; junction bases outside the gene matches: 7. The DNA of the CDR3 is TGTGCCAGCAGCTTCGGGACTAGCGGGACGGGAGATACGCAGTATTTT. Residues: CASSFGTSGTGDTQYF. The full variable domain, rest sourced from reference TRBV9 and TRBJ2-3, is DSGVTQTPKHLITATGQRVTLRCSPRSGDLSVYWYQQSLDQGLQFLIQYYNGEERAKGNILERFSAQQFPDLHSELNLSSLELGDSALYFCASSFGTSGTGDTQYFGPGTRLTVL.

The gene calls are TRBV27 and TRBJ2-1, with unresolved D. V lost 3 bases and J lost 2, with 11 bases in between. Germline CDR1 is MNHEY and CDR2 is SMNVEV (reference sequence). This CDR3 comprises 15 residues. The CDR3 region is CASSLHSDTYNEQFF. In DNA, the CDR3 is TGTGCCAGCAGTTTGCATAGTGACACCTACAATGAGCAGTTCTTC.

The chain has TRBV4-3 and TRBJ1-2; a possible D gene is TRBD1 (6 bases). V lost 0 bases to trimming and J lost 7 bases, with 12 bases between them. This CDR3 is built from 14 residues. Germline CDR1 LGHNA, CDR2 YSLEER. This CDR3 reads CASSQDLGGPGYTF. The CDR3, as DNA: TGCGCCAGCAGCCAAGATCTTGGGGGCCCTGGCTACACCTTC.

This clone has only one observation. The chain recombines TRBV7-3 with TRBJ2-3; 8 bases are a match to TRBD2. The CDR3 consists of 15 residues. The V gene's germline CDR1 is SGHTA and CDR2 FQGTGA. V lost 5 bases to trimming and J lost 5 bases; unmatched junction nucleotides: 9. CDR3: CASSRAGGGVDTQYF. The CDR3 bases are TGTGCCAGCAGCCGGGCGGGGGGCGGAGTAGATACGCAGTATTTT.

This rearrangement joins TRBV20-1 to TRBJ1-5; no reliable D call. The CDR3 sequence is 15 residues long. Germline CDR1 and CDR2: DFQATT and SNEGSKA (reference sequence). The ends were cut back, 3 bases at V and 0 bases at J, with 12 bases in the middle. The chain's CDR3 is CSASPQPYSNQPQHF. DNA of the CDR3: TGCAGTGCTAGTCCACAGCCTTATAGCAATCAGCCCCAGCATTTT.

J is TRBJ2-7 and V is TRBV19; D is possibly TRBD1 (6 bases). Trimming removed 5 bases from V and 3 bases from J, with 17 bases in between. Germline CDR1 and CDR2: LNHDA and SQIVND (reference sequence). The CDR3 is made up of 15 amino acids. The CDR3 nucleotides read TGTGCCAGTAGTCACCTACAGGGACCAGGCTACGAGCAGTACTTC. It encodes CASSHLQGPGYEQYF.

V is TRBV18 and J is TRBJ2-5; TRBD1 matches 9 bases. The CDR3 has 14 amino acids. Per the germline V gene, CDR1 is KGHSH and CDR2 is LQKENI. V lost 6 bases and J lost 0; bases outside the gene matches: 2. The CDR3 bases are TGTGCCAGCTCCCGACAGGGGGACCAAGAGACCCAGTACTTC. It is translated as CASSRQGDQETQYF.

This clone showed up just a few times. The chain couples TRBV5-1 to TRBJ1-3; D possibly corresponds to TRBD1 (5 bases). V dropped 3 bases and J dropped 3 bases, with 16 bases sitting between them. This CDR3 has 16 residues. Germline CDR1 reads SGHRS; CDR2 reads YFSETQ. The CDR3 region has the DNA TGCGCCAGCAGCTCGGGGACGGGACTGGTTGGAAACACCATATATTTT. It is translated as CASSSGTGLVGNTIYF.

The chain has TRBV18 and TRBJ2-2; 8 bases agree with TRBD2. In germline, CDR1 is KGHSH, CDR2 LQKENI. Losses at the gene ends were 0 bases for V and 7 bases for J; bases not matched to a gene: 4. The CDR3 sequence is 15 residues long. The CDR3: CASSPPAGADGELFF. DNA for the CDR3: TGTGCCAGCTCACCACCAGCGGGAGCCGACGGGGAGCTGTTTTTT. Drawing the rest from reference TRBV18 and TRBJ2-2, the complete variable domain is NAGVMQNPRHLVRRRGQEARLRCSPMKGHSHVYWYRQLPEEGLKFMVYLQKENIIDESGMPKERFSAEFPKEGPSILRIQQVVRGDSAAYFCASSPPAGADGELFFGEGSRLTVL.